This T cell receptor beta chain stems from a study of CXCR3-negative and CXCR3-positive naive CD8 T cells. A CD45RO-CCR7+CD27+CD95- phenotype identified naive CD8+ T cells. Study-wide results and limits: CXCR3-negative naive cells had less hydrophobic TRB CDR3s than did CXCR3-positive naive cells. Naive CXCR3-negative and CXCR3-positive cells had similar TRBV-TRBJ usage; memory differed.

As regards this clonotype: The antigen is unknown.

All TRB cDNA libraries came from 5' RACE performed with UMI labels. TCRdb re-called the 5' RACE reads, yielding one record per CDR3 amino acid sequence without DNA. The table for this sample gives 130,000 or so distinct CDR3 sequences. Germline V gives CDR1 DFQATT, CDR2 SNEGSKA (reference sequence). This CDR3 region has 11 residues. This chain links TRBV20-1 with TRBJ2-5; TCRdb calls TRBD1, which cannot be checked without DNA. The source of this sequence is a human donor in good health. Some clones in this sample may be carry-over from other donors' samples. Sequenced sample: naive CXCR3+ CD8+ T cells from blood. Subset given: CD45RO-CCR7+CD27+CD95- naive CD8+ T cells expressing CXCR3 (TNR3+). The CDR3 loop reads CSASQGDMQYF.